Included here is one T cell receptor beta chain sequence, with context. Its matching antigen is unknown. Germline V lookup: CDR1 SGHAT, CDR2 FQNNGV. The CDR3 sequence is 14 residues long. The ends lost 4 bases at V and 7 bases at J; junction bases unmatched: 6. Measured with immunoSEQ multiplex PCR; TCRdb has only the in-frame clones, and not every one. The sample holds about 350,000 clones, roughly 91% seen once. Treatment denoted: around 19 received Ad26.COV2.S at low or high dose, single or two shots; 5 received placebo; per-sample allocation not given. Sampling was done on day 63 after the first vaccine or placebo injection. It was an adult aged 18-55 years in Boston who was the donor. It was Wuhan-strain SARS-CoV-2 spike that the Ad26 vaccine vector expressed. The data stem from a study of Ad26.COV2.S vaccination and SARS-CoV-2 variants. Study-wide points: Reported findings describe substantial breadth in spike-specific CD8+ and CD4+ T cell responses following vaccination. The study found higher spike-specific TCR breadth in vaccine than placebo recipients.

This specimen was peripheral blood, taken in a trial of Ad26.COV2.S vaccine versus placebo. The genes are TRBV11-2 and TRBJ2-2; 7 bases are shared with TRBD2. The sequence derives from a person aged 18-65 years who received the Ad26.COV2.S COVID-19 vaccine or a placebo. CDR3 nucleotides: TGTGCCAGCAGCTACACTAGCGTGGGCGGGGAGCTGTTTTTT. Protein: CASSYTSVGGELFF.